What follows are 19 T cell receptor beta chains derived from one specimen sequenced in a study of T cell responses to AZD1222 COVID-19 vaccine. Using immunoSEQ multiplex PCR, the repertoire was profiled, and TCRdb retains in-frame clones only, with some absent. The sample lists about 78,000 clones, 87% occurring once. Material: peripheral blood, obtained on day 0 of AZD1222 vaccination. These receptors came from an adult in good health.

For the CDR3, the DNA is TGTGCCAGCAGCCAGACAGCCTTCACTGAAGCTTTCTTT. This gives the protein CASSQTAFTEAFF. The V call is TRBV13, the J call TRBJ1-1, with D perhaps matching TRBD1 (5 bases). This CDR3 has 13 residues. Germline CDR1 is PRHDT and CDR2 is FYEKMQ (reference sequence). The V end lost 5 bases, the J end lost 4 bases, and 11 bases lay between the germline ends.

V gene TRBV5-5 combines with J gene TRBJ1-1; no definite D call. The length of the CDR3 is 14 residues. V gave up 2 bases and J gave up 2 bases, with 10 bases separating them. CDR1 and CDR2 (germline): SGHKS, YYEKEE (reference sequence). The CDR3 protein is CASSLRRTNTEAFF. Here the CDR3 DNA reads TGTGCCAGCAGCTTAAGACGAACAAACACTGAAGCTTTCTTT.

The chain carries TRBV9 and TRBJ1-1; D remains unclear. The germline V gene has CDR1 SGDLS and CDR2 YYNGEE. CDR3 length: 13 residues. The V end was cut by 3 bases, the J end by 1 base, with 7 bases between. This chain's CDR3 is CASSGTRNTEAFF. The CDR3 DNA follows: TGTGCCAGCAGCGGGACTCGGAACACTGAAGCTTTCTTT.

The V call is TRBV7-9, the J call TRBJ2-5; no firm D call. The germline V gene encodes CDR1 SEHNR and CDR2 FQNEAQ (reference sequence). The V gene lost 4 bases and the J gene lost 1 base, with 10 bases spanning the gap. The CDR3 runs 14 residues. The chain's CDR3 is CASSSTATQETQYF. The CDR3 DNA is TGTGCCAGCAGCTCCACGGCCACCCAAGAGACCCAGTACTTC.

The CDR3 DNA reads as TGTGCCAGCAGCTTAATTGCAGGGGGGGAGACCCAGTACTTC. Translated: CASSLIAGGETQYF. The chain recombines TRBV7-9 with TRBJ2-5; maybe TRBD1 (7 bases). Germline assignment: CDR1 SEHNR and CDR2 FQNEAQ (reference sequence). Between the trimmed V and J ends, which lost 2 bases and 5 bases, there was a span of 12 bases. The CDR3 has 14 residues.

This clone was seen a few times. This sequence joins TRBV12-3 or TRBV12-4 and TRBJ2-3; TRBD1 agrees at 8 bases. V trimming: 5 bases; J trimming: 8 bases; junction bases outside the gene matches: 6. The CDR3 runs to 13 residues. CDR3 in amino acids: CASSGQGWGTQYF. The CDR3 region has the DNA TGTGCCAGCAGTGGACAGGGCTGGGGTACGCAGTATTTT.

The chain has TRBV6-6 and TRBJ2-7; 12 bases fit TRBD2. The CDR3 consists of 16 residues. The germline V gene has CDR1 MNHNY and CDR2 SVGAGI (reference sequence). V was pared by 5 bases and J by 6 bases, with 11 bases of the junction left unmatched. CDR3 amino acids: CASSTGLAGGHTEQYF. For the CDR3, the DNA is TGTGCCAGCAGTACAGGGCTAGCGGGAGGGCATACCGAGCAGTACTTC.

The chain employs TRBV2 and TRBJ1-3, with 7 positions matching TRBD1. CDR1 is SNHLY and CDR2 is FYNNEI in the germline V gene. This CDR3 region has 14 residues. V shed 6 bases, J shed 4 bases, and the junction held 6 bases outside the gene matches. The CDR3 DNA is TGTGCCAGCAGCCCCGGAGGGGGCGGAAACACCATATATTTT. Protein sequence: CASSPGGGGNTIYF. The variable domain in full, with the rest retrieved from reference TRBV2 and TRBJ1-3, is EPEVTQTPSHQVTQMGQEVILRCVPISNHLYFYWYRQILGQKVEFLVSFYNNEISEKSEIFDDQFSVERPDGSNFTLKIRSTKLEDSAMYFCASSPGGGGNTIYFGEGSWLTVV.

The chain uses TRBV5-1 and TRBJ2-6, with no clear D. CDR3 length: 15 residues. The V gene lost 4 bases and the J gene lost 4 bases, with 12 bases spanning the gap. The germline V gene has CDR1 SGHRS and CDR2 YFSETQ. In nucleotides, the CDR3 is TGCGCCAGCAGCGCCCAACACTCGGGGGCCAACGTCCTGACTTTC. This translates into CASSAQHSGANVLTF. The whole variable domain, remainder taken from reference TRBV5-1 and TRBJ2-6, is KAGVTQTPRYLIKTRGQQVTLSCSPISGHRSVSWYQQTPGQGLQFLFEYFSETQRNKGNFPGRFSGRQFSNSRSEMNVSTLELGDSALYLCASSAQHSGANVLTFGAGSRLTVL.

The chain recombines TRBV11-2 with TRBJ1-5; a weak D match, TRBD1 (5 bases). This CDR3 region has 14 residues. Deletions cut 3 bases from V and 11 bases from J, with 17 bases between. Looked up from germline, CDR1 is SGHAT and CDR2 is FQNNGV. This CDR3 is CASSLRGGEGAQHF. Written as DNA, the CDR3 is TGTGCCAGCAGCTTGAGGGGCGGTGAAGGGGCCCAGCATTTT.

This clone was picked up one time. V is TRBV5-1 and J is TRBJ2-3, with 7 bases matching TRBD1. The J segment lost 5 bases and the V segment lost 5 bases, leaving 17 bases of the junction unmatched. CDR3 length: 17 residues. Germline values: CDR1 SGHRS, CDR2 YFSETQ. This CDR3 reads CASRYTLRQGGGDTQYF. As DNA, the CDR3 is TGCGCCAGCAGATATACTCTACGACAGGGTGGTGGAGATACGCAGTATTTT.

This sequence joins TRBV28 and TRBJ1-5; D is unclear. The length of the CDR3 is 15 residues. Germline V gene sequence: CDR1 MDHEN, CDR2 SYDVKM. Trimming shortened V by 2 bases and J by 2 bases, and 10 bases separated the two germline ends. The CDR3 region is CASSLGRRGNQPQHF. As DNA, the CDR3 is TGTGCCAGCAGTTTAGGCAGGAGGGGCAATCAGCCCCAGCATTTT. The variable domain in full, completed from reference TRBV28 and TRBJ1-5, reads DVKVTQSSRYLVKRTGEKVFLECVQDMDHENMFWYRQDPGLGLRLIYFSYDVKMKEKGDIPEGYSVSREKKERFSLILESASTNQTSMYLCASSLGRRGNQPQHFGDGTRLSIL.

V is TRBV6-5 and J is TRBJ2-3, with no clear D. Per germline, CDR1 MNHEY and CDR2 SVGAGI. The CDR3 sequence is 15 residues long. V was trimmed by 10 bases and J by 0 bases, leaving 17 bases between them. CDR3 in DNA: TGTGCCACCAGCCGGCGTGATGGGAGCACAGATACGCAGTATTTT. This sequence encodes CATSRRDGSTDTQYF.

V usage is TRBV24-1 and J usage is TRBJ1-6, with TRBD1 as a possible D gene (5 bases). This CDR3 contains 14 residues. Germline CDR1 is KGHDR and CDR2 is SFDVKD. Deletions cut 7 bases from V and 4 bases from J, with 10 bases between. Here the CDR3 DNA reads TGTGCCACCAGCCGCAGACAGTATAATTCACCCCTCCACTTT. It encodes CATSRRQYNSPLHF.

This rearrangement joins TRBV11-2 to TRBJ1-3, with D possibly matching TRBD1 (5 bases). V was pared by 6 bases and J by 7 bases, with 13 bases between. Germline V gives CDR1 SGHAT, CDR2 FQNNGV. The CDR3 spans 13 residues. CDR3 nucleotide sequence: TGTGCCAGCAGAGAGGCAGGGAAGAACACCATATATTTT. As protein: CASREAGKNTIYF.

The J gene is TRBJ2-1, the V gene TRBV19; 8 nucleotides line up with TRBD1. J was trimmed by 5 bases and V by 9 bases; bases with no gene match: 6. The CDR3 is made up of 13 amino acids. The germline V gene encodes CDR1 LNHDA and CDR2 SQIVND (reference sequence). The CDR3 loop is CASRQGRDNEQFF. The CDR3 DNA sequence: TGTGCCAGCCGACAGGGGAGAGACAATGAGCAGTTCTTC.

The J gene is TRBJ1-5, the V gene TRBV19; D is undetermined. Germline assignment: CDR1 LNHDA and CDR2 SQIVND (reference sequence). With 4 bases removed from V and 4 bases from J, the gap between germline ends came to 17 bases. The CDR3 runs to 16 residues. CDR3 region: CASSTHPSLGNQPQHF. The CDR3 DNA is TGTGCCAGTAGTACGCACCCATCACTAGGGAATCAGCCCCAGCATTTT.

V is TRBV29-1 and J is TRBJ2-7; D is possibly TRBD1 (6 bases). Trimming pared 0 bases from V and 4 bases from J, leaving 7 bases between. The CDR3 is 12 residues long. Germline V gives CDR1 SQVTM, CDR2 ANQGSEA. For the CDR3, the DNA is TGCAGCGTTGAAGAACAGGGTTACGAGCAGTACTTC. Translated, it gives CSVEEQGYEQYF.

This clone showed up just once. The V gene is TRBV5-4, the J gene TRBJ2-1, with 8 bases matching TRBD2. The J segment lost 0 bases and the V segment lost 4 bases, leaving 12 bases of the junction unmatched. The CDR3 totals 18 residues. Germline CDR1 and CDR2: SGHNT and YYREEE (reference sequence). CDR3 sequence (DNA): TGTGCCAGCAGCCCGGGGGGGGGCCTTACTAGCTCCTACAATGAGCAGTTCTTC. Translated, it gives CASSPGGGLTSSYNEQFF.